This TCR beta chain was recorded in a study of shared clonotypes between healthy human individuals. Study-level background: Every donor yielded three CD4 naive, three CD4 memory, two CD8 naive and one CD8 memory plate. Study results and limitations: When naive CD4 clonotypes were compared across a handful of donors, about 4.9% were shared. What naive subsets generally showed was a larger estimated richness than memory subsets showed.

Comment on this clone: What it recognizes is unknown.

The authors' processing: ImmunoSEQ yielded junction-only sequences lacking quality scores, so filtering differed. Assay: immunoSEQ multiplex PCR; the TCRdb copy retains only in-frame clones and omits some. That table supplies the V and J calls and clone size; D and trimming were determined from the DNA. The table has 2 million or so clones, about 95% seen once; the top ten hold more than 0.95%. Trimming at V came to 3 bases and at J to 3 bases, leaving 5 bases not matched to a gene. The CDR3 is 16 amino acids. Germline CDR1 is MDHEN and CDR2 is SYDVKM. Positive CCR7 selection of CD45RO-negative cells yielded the naive CD8 cells, and terminally differentiated effector memory CD45RA+ cells were excluded.

Sequenced material: naive CD8+ T cells sorted from blood. The chain employs TRBV28 and TRBJ2-1, with 10 bases aligning to TRBD2. The source of this sequence is a man aged 18 to 30 in good health. CDR3 nucleotides: TGTGCCAGCAGTTTGGGACTAGCGAAGAACTACAATGAGCAGTTCTTC. The encoded protein is CASSLGLAKNYNEQFF.